Following are 27 T cell receptor beta chains from one sample sequenced in a study of blood T cell repertoires in COVID-19. TCRdb keeps only in-frame clones here, not all; method: immunoSEQ multiplex PCR. The sample comprises around 250,000 clones, approximately 83% of which are singletons, and less than 2.5% rests with the top ten. Sequences were obtained from PBMCs or T cells enriched from blood (not recorded which). The receptors were gathered from a woman aged 45 to 65 who had recovered from COVID-19.

This sequence joins TRBV5-8 and TRBJ1-1; 9 bases agree with TRBD1. Per the germline V gene, CDR1 is SGHTS and CDR2 is YDEGEE. This CDR3 comprises 17 residues. V gave up 4 bases and J gave up 1 base; unmatched junction bases: 11. The CDR3 region is CASSVDRGMVRNTEAFF. The CDR3, as DNA: TGTGCCAGCAGCGTTGACAGGGGGATGGTGCGGAACACTGAAGCTTTCTTT.

This sequence joins TRBV18 and TRBJ2-7; possible D gene TRBD2, 5 bases. Trimming left V 1 base short and J 3 bases short, with 13 bases between. The CDR3 is 15 amino acids. CDR1 and CDR2 from the germline V gene are KGHSH and LQKENI. The CDR3 DNA reads TGTGCCAGCTCACCACTTGGGAGTCCAGGCTACGAGCAGTACTTC. Protein: CASSPLGSPGYEQYF.

The rearrangement uses TRBV28 and TRBJ2-7, with TRBD2 matching over 9 bases. The length of the CDR3 is 18 residues. Per the germline V gene, CDR1 is MDHEN and CDR2 is SYDVKM. V was clipped by 2 bases and J by 4 bases; unmatched bases: 15. In DNA, the CDR3 is TGTGCCAGCAGTTTAAGCACCCCGGGACTAGCCCTCTGGTACGAGCAGTACTTC. This codes for CASSLSTPGLALWYEQYF.

This clone was picked up a small number of times. CDR3 sequence: CASSRELAFNEQFF. The CDR3 region has the DNA TGCGCCAGCAGCCGCGAACTAGCTTTCAATGAGCAGTTCTTC. The chain recombines TRBV5-1 with TRBJ2-1, with D tentatively TRBD2 (6 bases). The length of the CDR3 is 14 residues. Germline V lookup: CDR1 SGHRS, CDR2 YFSETQ. The V and J ends lost 4 bases and 6 bases respectively, with 14 bases between them.

The chain links TRBV5-6 to TRBJ2-3; 9 positions agree with TRBD2. The CDR3 is 15 residues long. CDR1 is SGHDT and CDR2 is YYEEEE in the germline V gene. V was clipped by 2 bases and J by 3 bases; unmatched bases: 4. The CDR3 here is CASSFPTSGTDTQYF. The CDR3 DNA sequence: TGTGCCAGCAGCTTCCCGACTAGCGGTACAGATACGCAGTATTTT.

The CDR3 DNA follows: TGTGCCAGCAACATGATCGACAGTGAATCACCCCTCCACTTT. As protein: CASNMIDSESPLHF. The chain couples TRBV2 to TRBJ1-6; D perhaps matches TRBD1 (5 bases). V lost 7 bases and J lost 10, with 17 bases in between. Germline CDR1 reads SNHLY; CDR2 reads FYNNEI. This CDR3 contains 14 residues.

The V gene is TRBV28, the J gene TRBJ2-5, with a possible D match to TRBD1 (6 bases). CDR1 is MDHEN and CDR2 is SYDVKM in the germline V gene. CDR3 length: 13 amino acids. V gave up 10 bases and J gave up 7 bases, with 19 bases separating them. CDR3 sequence: CATTRTATRTQYF. For the CDR3, the DNA is TGTGCCACCACGAGGACAGCGACGAGGACCCAGTACTTC.

The chain recombines TRBV13 with TRBJ1-2; D is possibly TRBD1 (5 bases). The germline V gene encodes CDR1 PRHDT and CDR2 FYEKMQ (reference sequence). There are 15 residues in the CDR3. V dropped 0 bases and J dropped 5 bases, with 13 bases sitting between them. The CDR3 bases are TGTGCCAGCAGCTTAGGTGGGGGGATGGAATATGGCTACACCTTC. Its translation is CASSLGGGMEYGYTF.

The chain joins TRBV29-1 to TRBJ2-1; TRBD2 aligns across 7 bases. The CDR3 length is 19 residues. The germline gives CDR1 SQVTM, CDR2 ANQGSEA. Trimming cost V 4 bases and J 3 bases; bases outside gene matches: 21. In DNA, the CDR3 is TGCAGCGTTGTTAAGGGATTCGAAGTTCCTGCTAGCGGCTACAATGAGCAGTTCTTC. This gives the protein CSVVKGFEVPASGYNEQFF.

The chain couples TRBV11-3 to TRBJ2-1, with D hard to call. The germline V gene encodes CDR1 SGHNT and CDR2 YENEEA. The V end lost 0 bases, the J end lost 0 bases, and 6 bases lay between the germline ends. CDR3 length: 15 amino acids. CDR3 DNA: TGTGCCAGCAGCTTAGAGGTTAGCTCCTACAATGAGCAGTTCTTC. It yields the protein CASSLEVSSYNEQFF.

The rearrangement uses TRBV5-4 and TRBJ1-6; D remains unclear. Germline CDR1 is SGHNT and CDR2 is YYREEE (reference sequence). Trimming took off 7 bases at V and 5 bases at J, with 10 bases between the two ends. CDR3 length equals 13 residues. The CDR3 DNA sequence: TGTGCCAGCCGGGATTGGGATAATTCACCCCTCCACTTT. It is translated as CASRDWDNSPLHF.

The chain recombines TRBV5-1 with TRBJ1-2; 7 nucleotides align to TRBD1. After removal of 3 bases from V and 4 bases from J, the junction contained 3 bases not matched to a gene. The CDR3 is 13 amino acids. CDR1 SGHRS and CDR2 YFSETQ come from the germline V gene. This CDR3 is CASSSRDSYGYTF. The CDR3 coding sequence is TGCGCCAGCAGCTCACGGGACAGCTATGGCTACACCTTC.

This chain joins TRBV27 and TRBJ1-2; D is possibly TRBD1 (6 bases). The V end was cut by 5 bases, the J end by 2 bases, with 12 bases between. This CDR3 contains 14 residues. Germline lookup yields CDR1 MNHEY and CDR2 SMNVEV (reference sequence). CDR3 DNA: TGTGCCAGCAGTCGGGCGGGGGCGAACTATGGCTACACCTTC. Its translation is CASSRAGANYGYTF.

This sequence joins TRBV28 and TRBJ1-6; D gene uncertain. Germline CDR1 and CDR2: MDHEN and SYDVKM. Trimming cost V 4 bases and J 10 bases, with 17 bases left between them. The CDR3 is 15 residues long. This chain's CDR3 is CASSSKSFIRSPLHF. The CDR3 region has the DNA TGTGCCAGCAGTTCAAAGTCTTTTATTAGATCACCCCTCCACTTT.

Only one count was recorded for this clone. The chain links TRBV20-1 to TRBJ1-2; a possible D gene is TRBD1 (6 bases). Trimming left V 3 bases short and J 8 bases short, with 16 bases between. The CDR3 sequence is 13 residues long. Germline V gene sequence: CDR1 DFQATT, CDR2 SNEGSKA (reference sequence). CDR3 residues: CSASTTGRVGYTF. CDR3 nucleotide sequence: TGCAGTGCTAGTACAACAGGGCGTGTGGGCTACACCTTC.

The chain links TRBV4-1 to TRBJ2-7, with 9 nucleotides matching TRBD2. The V and J ends lost 0 bases and 4 bases, in that order; junction bases with no gene match: 4. The CDR3 has 15 residues. Per the germline V gene, CDR1 is MGHRA and CDR2 is YSYEKL. The CDR3 is CASSQEEREVYEQYF. The DNA for the CDR3 is TGCGCCAGCAGCCAAGAGGAGCGGGAGGTTTACGAGCAGTACTTC.

This chain links TRBV30 with TRBJ1-3; D ambiguous. Germline CDR1 GTSNPN, CDR2 SVGIG (reference sequence). Trimming left V 6 bases short and J 0 bases short, with 12 bases between. The CDR3 covers 14 residues. CDR3 DNA: TGTGCCTGCATCTACAGACGCTCTGGAAACACCATATATTTT. Its protein product is CACIYRRSGNTIYF.

This chain joins TRBV4-1 and TRBJ2-1; no clear D. The V gene's germline CDR1 is MGHRA and CDR2 YSYEKL. The CDR3 extends over 15 amino acids. V shed 0 bases and J shed 10 bases, with 16 bases lying between them. The CDR3 bases are TGCGCCAGCAGCCAAGATTTTTTCGAGGCACTCGAGCAGTTCTTC. This encodes CASSQDFFEALEQFF.

The chain has TRBV5-1 and TRBJ2-7, with a weak D call TRBD2 (6 bases). The V and J ends lost 3 bases and 10 bases respectively, with 11 bases between them. This CDR3 spans 11 amino acids. Germline CDR1 is SGHRS and CDR2 is YFSETQ. The DNA of the CDR3 is TGCGCCAGCAGCTCGGACTACATCCAGTACTTC. Translated: CASSSDYIQYF.

The rearrangement links TRBV5-1 to TRBJ1-2; 7 bases match TRBD1. This CDR3 has 13 amino acids. Per the germline V gene, CDR1 is SGHRS and CDR2 is YFSETQ. V lost 4 bases to trimming and J lost 3 bases; unmatched junction nucleotides: 3. CDR3 sequence: CASSTTGDYGYTF. CDR3 nucleotides: TGCGCCAGCAGCACTACAGGGGACTATGGCTACACCTTC.

The V gene is TRBV15, the J gene TRBJ2-7; 7 nucleotides align to TRBD2. CDR3 length: 16 residues. Trimming removed 1 base from V and 2 bases from J; junction bases left unmatched: 8. CDR1 is LNHNV and CDR2 is YYDKDF in the germline V gene (reference sequence). CDR3 loop: CATSRGWGGPTYEQYF. CDR3 nucleotides: TGTGCCACCAGCAGAGGTTGGGGGGGACCGACCTACGAGCAGTACTTC.

The chain links TRBV4-1 to TRBJ2-3; 7 bases are a match to TRBD2. The V and J ends lost 5 bases and 1 base, in that order; junction bases with no gene match: 9. The CDR3 has 16 amino acids. CDR1 and CDR2 from the germline V gene are MGHRA and YSYEKL. CDR3 sequence: CASSSRGLVGTDTQYF. In nucleotides, the CDR3 is TGCGCCAGCAGCTCTCGCGGACTAGTCGGCACAGATACGCAGTATTTT.

This chain uses TRBV12-5 with TRBJ1-1, with 7 bases lining up with TRBD1. The junction had 4 bases not matched to a gene; V was cut back by 5 bases and J by 1 base. CDR1 and CDR2 from the germline V gene are LGHNT and FRNRAP. The CDR3 runs 14 residues. The CDR3, as DNA: TGTGCTAGTGGTCTACAGGGGACGAACACTGAAGCTTTCTTT. It specifies CASGLQGTNTEAFF.

The rearrangement joins TRBV11-1 to TRBJ2-1; 8 bases fit TRBD1. Germline assignment: CDR1 SGHAT and CDR2 FQDESV (reference sequence). This CDR3 has 15 amino acids. V lost 1 base, J lost 6 bases, and 5 bases stayed unmatched. CDR3 loop: CASSLEGQDRNEQFF. Here the CDR3 DNA reads TGTGCCAGCAGCTTAGAGGGACAGGACCGCAATGAGCAGTTCTTC.

The gene calls are TRBV7-9 and TRBJ2-7, with D perhaps TRBD2 (5 bases). The germline V gene has CDR1 SEHNR and CDR2 FQNEAQ (reference sequence). CDR3 length: 12 amino acids. Trimming pared 6 bases from V and 6 bases from J, leaving 12 bases between. The CDR3 here is CASSSRTGEQYF. The CDR3 nucleotides read TGTGCCAGCAGTTCAAGGACTGGCGAGCAGTACTTC.

The chain combines TRBV19 with TRBJ2-1, with TRBD2 matching 14 bases. With V trimmed by 9 bases and J by 10 bases, 11 bases remained unmatched. This CDR3 region has 15 residues. Germline-derived CDR1 and CDR2 are LNHDA and SQIVND (reference sequence). CDR3 sequence: CASLPGLAGVGEQFF. In nucleotides, the CDR3 is TGTGCCAGCTTACCGGGACTAGCGGGAGTAGGAGAGCAGTTCTTC.

This chain connects TRBV18 to TRBJ2-7, with 8 bases identical to TRBD1. Germline CDR1 reads KGHSH; CDR2 reads LQKENI. This CDR3 region has 13 residues. V gave up 4 bases and J gave up 6 bases; unmatched junction bases: 5. The CDR3 sequence is CASSRQGAGEQYF. The CDR3 nucleotides are TGTGCCAGCTCACGGCAGGGGGCCGGCGAGCAGTACTTC.